The 19 T cell receptor beta chains below were found in one sample sequenced in a study of T cell responses to AZD1222 COVID-19 vaccine. TCRdb's table, derived via immunoSEQ multiplex PCR, lists solely in-frame clones and lacks some. The sample comprises some 120,000 clones, around 90% of which are singletons, and 7.6% rests with the top ten. Sequences were derived from peripheral blood, sampled on day 0 of AZD1222 vaccination. The receptors were sampled from an adult in good health.

This chain connects TRBV5-4 to TRBJ2-4; D unclear. Trimming took 4 bases from V and 10 from J, leaving 9 bases between them. Germline V gene lookup returns CDR1 SGHNT and CDR2 YYREEE (reference sequence). CDR3 size: 11 residues. The CDR3 DNA reads TGTGCCAGCAGCGATGACACGATTCAGTACTTC. It codes for CASSDDTIQYF.

This rearrangement joins TRBV7-2 to TRBJ1-4; no clear D gene. Germline loops: CDR1 SGHTA, CDR2 FQGNSA. This CDR3 is 15 amino acids long. V was pared by 1 base and J by 8 bases, with 14 bases between. The CDR3 coding sequence is TGTGCCAGCAGCTTAGTGGTCGGGTTAGGGGAAAAACTGTTTTTT. This codes for CASSLVVGLGEKLFF.

The chain recombines TRBV2 with TRBJ1-4, with D hard to call. The CDR3 consists of 15 residues. The V and J ends lost 8 bases and 2 bases respectively, with 15 bases between them. CDR1 SNHLY and CDR2 FYNNEI come from the germline V gene. The CDR3 loop is CASSRRGYTNEKLFF. For the CDR3, the DNA is TGTGCCAGCTCGCGGCGGGGATACACTAATGAAAAACTGTTTTTT.

V usage is TRBV24-1 and J usage is TRBJ2-7; possible D gene TRBD2, 6 bases. V shed 4 bases and J shed 2 bases, with 11 bases lying between them. Germline-derived CDR1 and CDR2 are KGHDR and SFDVKD. The CDR3 runs to 14 residues. The CDR3 nucleotides are TGTGCCACCAGTGACCCGCGGGGAGCCTACGAGCAGTACTTC. It specifies CATSDPRGAYEQYF.

The rearrangement uses TRBV7-2 and TRBJ2-7; TRBD2 might be the D (5 bases). There are 17 residues in the CDR3. V was pared by 4 bases and J by 3 bases, with 22 bases between. Per the germline V gene, CDR1 is SGHTA and CDR2 is FQGNSA. This CDR3 reads CASSSEGWALEYYEQYF. Here the CDR3 DNA reads TGTGCCAGCAGCTCTGAGGGATGGGCACTCGAATACTACGAGCAGTACTTC.

There are a few counts of this clone. The rearrangement joins TRBV12-3 or TRBV12-4 to TRBJ1-1, with D possibly matching TRBD1 (6 bases). V dropped 3 bases and J dropped 9 bases, with 11 bases sitting between them. The CDR3 extends over 12 amino acids. The CDR3: CASSLGGTKAFF. The DNA of the CDR3 is TGTGCCAGCAGTTTGGGCGGGACAAAAGCTTTCTTT.

This chain links TRBV7-9 with TRBJ1-5; TRBD1 matches at 7 bases. CDR3 length: 15 residues. Germline lookup yields CDR1 SEHNR and CDR2 FQNEAQ (reference sequence). V gave up 6 bases and J gave up 0 bases; unmatched junction bases: 5. The CDR3 is CASSSGTDSNQPQHF. The CDR3 nucleotides read TGTGCCAGCAGTTCCGGGACAGATAGCAATCAGCCCCAGCATTTT.

This clone was seen just once. The chain joins TRBV30 to TRBJ2-2; possible D gene TRBD1, 6 bases. Germline V gene sequence: CDR1 GTSNPN, CDR2 SVGIG (reference sequence). The CDR3 runs to 13 residues. Trimming took 5 bases from V and 1 from J, leaving 8 bases between them. The CDR3 sequence is CAWGQQNTGELFF. The CDR3, as DNA: TGTGCCTGGGGACAGCAGAACACCGGGGAGCTGTTTTTT. The variable domain in full, completed from reference TRBV30 and TRBJ2-2, reads SQTIHQWPATLVQPVGSPLSLECTVEGTSNPNLYWYRQAAGRGLQLLFYSVGIGQISSEVPQNLSASRPQDRQFILSSKKLLLSDSGFYLCAWGQQNTGELFFGEGSRLTVL.

The rearrangement links TRBV5-4 to TRBJ2-3; 7 bases match TRBD1. The V gene's germline CDR1 is SGHNT and CDR2 YYREEE (reference sequence). The V gene end was trimmed by 0 bases and the J gene end by 2 bases; junction bases not matched to a gene: 6. The CDR3 sequence is 16 residues long. CDR3 loop: CASSLGRGNPTDTQYF. CDR3 sequence (DNA): TGTGCCAGCAGCTTGGGCAGGGGGAACCCCACAGATACGCAGTATTTT. The full variable domain, its missing parts supplied by reference TRBV5-4 and TRBJ2-3, is ETGVTQSPTHLIKTRGQQVTLRCSSQSGHNTVSWYQQALGQGPQFIFQYYREEENGRGNFPPRFSGLQFPNYSSELNVNALELDDSALYLCASSLGRGNPTDTQYFGPGTRLTVL.

The chain has TRBV15 and TRBJ1-5; 8 bases agree with TRBD1. This CDR3 comprises 16 residues. Losses at the gene ends were 0 bases for V and 3 bases for J; bases not matched to a gene: 4. CDR1 LNHNV and CDR2 YYDKDF come from the germline V gene (reference sequence). In DNA, the CDR3 is TGTGCCACCAGCAGAGAAAGGGGACAGGACAATCAGCCCCAGCATTTT. Amino acids: CATSRERGQDNQPQHF.

The rearrangement joins TRBV5-1 to TRBJ2-2; 8 bases align to TRBD1. J gave up 6 bases and V 1 base, and 2 bases lay outside the gene matches. Germline assignment: CDR1 SGHRS and CDR2 YFSETQ. This CDR3 region has 14 residues. The CDR3 is CASSLQQGAGELFF. The CDR3 nucleotides are TGCGCCAGCAGCTTGCAACAGGGGGCCGGGGAGCTGTTTTTT.

V and J are TRBV5-4 and TRBJ1-6, with TRBD1 matching over 12 bases. The CDR3 has 17 amino acids. From germline, CDR1 is SGHNT and CDR2 YYREEE (reference sequence). The junction had 4 bases not matched to a gene; V was cut back by 3 bases and J by 3 bases. Here the CDR3 reads CASSSGTGGRYNSPLHF. In DNA, the CDR3 is TGTGCCAGCAGCTCTGGGACAGGGGGCCGCTATAATTCACCCCTCCACTTT.

Written as DNA, the CDR3 is TGTGCCAGCAGTGAAGTAGCGGGGGGGTCCTACGAGCAGTACTTC. It yields the protein CASSEVAGGSYEQYF. This chain links TRBV6-1 with TRBJ2-7; 11 bases fit TRBD2. Germline CDR1 MNHNS, CDR2 SASEGT. V lost 1 base and J lost 1; bases outside the gene matches: 0. The CDR3 runs to 15 residues.

This chain links TRBV7-2 with TRBJ2-3, with TRBD2 matching 12 bases. Germline V gene lookup returns CDR1 SGHTA and CDR2 FQGNSA. Unmatched junction bases numbered 11, after V lost 5 bases and J lost 2 bases. The CDR3 is made up of 18 amino acids. CDR3 residues: CASSTPGLAGSNTDTQYF. CDR3 sequence (DNA): TGTGCCAGCAGCACGCCGGGACTAGCGGGCTCTAACACAGATACGCAGTATTTT.

The rearrangement joins TRBV6-1 to TRBJ1-5; TRBD1 might be the D (5 bases). The CDR3 runs 13 residues. Germline CDR1 reads MNHNS; CDR2 reads SASEGT. V was cut by 3 bases and J by 6 bases, with 9 bases left in between. The CDR3 is CASSDTGTQPQHF. The CDR3 DNA reads TGTGCCAGCAGTGACACGGGGACTCAGCCCCAGCATTTT.

The genes are TRBV12-5 and TRBJ1-2; a possible D gene is TRBD1 (5 bases). The V gene's germline CDR1 is LGHNT and CDR2 FRNRAP. CDR3 size: 17 residues. The V and J ends lost 5 bases and 0 bases respectively, with 19 bases between them. The CDR3: CASGPSIGRGTNYGYTF. CDR3 nucleotide sequence: TGTGCTAGTGGTCCCTCTATAGGGAGGGGAACTAACTATGGCTACACCTTC.

This clone was picked up many times. This sequence joins TRBV9 and TRBJ2-2; D uncertain. CDR1 is SGDLS, CDR2 YYNGEE, per germline. V lost 0 bases and J lost 5, with 8 bases in between. The CDR3 spans 14 residues. The CDR3: CASSVGAETGELFF. The CDR3 DNA follows: TGTGCCAGCAGCGTAGGTGCTGAGACCGGGGAGCTGTTTTTT. The full variable domain, its missing parts supplied by reference TRBV9 and TRBJ2-2, is DSGVTQTPKHLITATGQRVTLRCSPRSGDLSVYWYQQSLDQGLQFLIQYYNGEERAKGNILERFSAQQFPDLHSELNLSSLELGDSALYFCASSVGAETGELFFGEGSRLTVL.

The J gene is TRBJ1-2, the V gene TRBV9; 7 bases fit TRBD1. The CDR3 has 12 amino acids. In germline, CDR1 is SGDLS, CDR2 YYNGEE. Trimming cost V 4 bases and J 8 bases; bases outside gene matches: 5. The CDR3 protein is CASSSQGTGYTF. CDR3 sequence (DNA): TGTGCCAGCAGCTCACAGGGGACCGGCTACACCTTC.

The chain combines TRBV5-6 with TRBJ1-2; 10 nucleotides agree with TRBD1. Germline V gene sequence: CDR1 SGHDT, CDR2 YYEEEE. The CDR3 has 15 amino acids. Trimming cost V 0 bases and J 3 bases; bases outside gene matches: 2. CDR3 region: CASSLVGTGDYGYTF. The CDR3 nucleotides are TGTGCCAGCAGCTTGGTAGGGACAGGGGACTATGGCTACACCTTC.